This entry concerns a single TCR beta chain. The same CDR3 arises from other DNA sequences in this sample as well. CDR1 SGHRS and CDR2 YFSETQ come from the germline V gene. The CDR3 runs 13 residues. Trimming removed 0 bases at V and 0 bases at J, with 3 bases between. The data derive from a study of blood T cell repertoires in COVID-19. This table comes from immunoSEQ multiplex PCR, and its TCRdb copy is limited to in-frame clones, with some not included. The sample records over 150,000 clones, around 85% being singletons. What was sequenced was PBMCs or T cells enriched from blood (not recorded which). This chain connects TRBV5-1 to TRBJ1-1; D unresolved. The sequence was obtained from a woman aged 25-40 years who had recovered from COVID-19. CDR3 protein: CASSLAVNTEAFF. DNA for the CDR3: TGCGCCAGCAGCTTGGCAGTGAACACTGAAGCTTTCTTT.